A selection of T cell receptor beta chains follows, all from one sample in a study of response to subunit inactivated influenza vaccine. In TCRdb, the RT-PCR reads were re-called with MiXCR into one record per CDR3 protein. This table has some 640,000 distinct CDR3 sequences, roughly 13% appearing once. Sequencing used PBMCs from blood, obtained around 15 days before vaccination. All receptors come from a man aged 45 to 65 who received an inactivated influenza vaccine. Each CDR3 is given without its conserved first and last residue. The order of the fields is J gene, V gene, CDR3 protein.

>TRBJ2-3|TRBV7-2
ASSLKGFTDTQY
>TRBJ2-3|TRBV28
ASKNGGRGPLDAQY
>TRBJ2-7|TRBV6-5
ASSYSPSGGLYEQY
>TRBJ2-3|TRBV7-2
ASSLYTGFTDTQY
>TRBJ1-2|TRBV6-5
ASSSDRSSGLVYGYT
>TRBJ2-7|TRBV20-1
SATRTGGYYEQY
>TRBJ2-4|TRBV4-3
ASSQEWRRGAAKNIQY
>TRBJ2-2|TRBV27
ASSPVFTGELF
>TRBJ2-1|TRBV7-7
TSSLASVYARLAGNEQF
>TRBJ1-2|TRBV7-2
ASSLGGHNYGYT
>TRBJ2-5|TRBV5-1
ASSLGRQRFQETQY
>TRBJ2-7|TRBV19
ASSIEGLAGSEQY
>TRBJ1-1|TRBV12-3/TRBV12-4
ASAPQRQLNTEAF
>TRBJ2-1|TRBV19
ATRGQASYNEQF
>TRBJ2-1|TRBV7-8
ASSLPGQGNNEQF
>TRBJ1-1|TRBV28
ASSKVQGGTEAF
>TRBJ1-1|TRBV5-1
ASSYDGTWNTEAF
>TRBJ1-2|TRBV20-1
SPRNLLINYGYT
>TRBJ2-3|TRBV20-1
SGRGTGLTDTQY
>TRBJ1-1|TRBV20-1
SARGGGRVMNTEAF
>TRBJ2-7|TRBV4-3
ASSQAREYEQY
>TRBJ2-3|TRBV7-2
ASSVQGGTLTDTQY
>TRBJ1-1|TRBV5-1
ASRPDMNTEAF
>TRBJ1-1|TRBV12-3/TRBV12-4
ASSAGTGYMNTEAF
>TRBJ1-2|TRBV7-2
ASSLSFRARDYGYT
>TRBJ2-5|TRBV12-3/TRBV12-4
ASSQTTGSEY
>TRBJ2-7|TRBV20-1
SLGDGDYEQY
>TRBJ2-3|TRBV7-8
ASSSETGPADTQY
>TRBJ2-7|TRBV3-1
ASSQASGSLSYEQY
>TRBJ1-1|TRBV5-1
ASSLEGGGPLKAF
>TRBJ2-7|TRBV10-3
AISEPSGTIYEQY
>TRBJ2-1|TRBV6-4
ASSVQLAWPYNEQF
>TRBJ2-3|TRBV2
ASSEGGGPY
>TRBJ2-3|TRBV7-2
ASSWGGRTDTQY
>TRBJ2-5|TRBV7-9
ASSDLSSAETQY
>TRBJ2-7|TRBV7-2
ASSPAGTSYGEQY
>TRBJ1-1|TRBV5-4
ASSLARTGDSEAF
>TRBJ2-1|TRBV12-3/TRBV12-4
ASSLLGGSSYNEQF
>TRBJ2-1|TRBV12-3/TRBV12-4
ASSLAHTGDEQF
>TRBJ2-5|TRBV20-1
SAREGGRQETQY
>TRBJ1-2|TRBV4-3
ASSQLLTGDYGYT
>TRBJ1-1|TRBV20-1
SARAGDRDTEAF
>TRBJ1-1|TRBV7-3
ASSLTGSWGTEAF
>TRBJ2-3|TRBV5-4
ASSLGTDAYTDTQY
>TRBJ2-2|TRBV3-1
ASSPLGGGYTGELF